This TCR beta chain comes out of a study of T-cell memory formation after mild COVID-19. This clonotype was found many times. Its antigen is not known. The CDR3 loop spans 15 amino acids. Germline CDR1 and CDR2: MNHEY and SVGAGI. V lost 0 bases, J lost 2 bases, and 11 bases lay in between. TCRdb ran MiXCR on the 5' RACE reads and lists one entry per CDR3 protein. The table includes 280,000 or so distinct CDR3 sequences, 8.2% detected once. Broader study findings: Some SARS-CoV-2-responding clones were already detected in memory before infection.

This clonotype was obtained from a man younger than 30 who had mild COVID-19 (a few samples of this study predate the infection). Cell type and time point are not known. The chain uses TRBV6-5 and TRBJ2-7; tentative D call: TRBD1 (6 bases). The sample comprised PBMCs or a T cell subset sorted from them (not recorded which). The CDR3 sequence: CASSYSLDSAYEQYF. CDR3 DNA: TGTGCCAGCAGTTACTCCCTGGACAGCGCCTACGAGCAGTACTTC.